These 23 T cell receptor beta chains originate from one sample sequenced in a study of tumor and adjacent non-tumor tissue in lung cancer (dated by TCRdb to 2017 to 2018). RNA was isolated from bulk unsorted tissue, and RNA quality was assessed with a NanoDrop ND-1000 and an Agilent 2100. Libraries were made using multiplex PCR. Instrument on record: Illumina HiSeq 2500. Following protocols modified from ARM-PCR, the researchers constructed TCRbeta libraries through three rounds of nested PCR with primers (Table S4). In-frame beta chains were kept once TCRdb had trimmed the public reads at Q25 with fastp and called clones with MiXCR. Each CDR3 protein appears once, grouped with its most common genes and DNA. A total of approximately 79,000 distinct CDR3 sequences appear in this sample, roughly two thirds of them only once. About 9.5% of the sample belongs to the ten largest clones. Source material: lung tumor tissue. These receptors originate from a woman in her thirties or forties with non-small cell lung cancer.

Comments on this clonotype: At one end, the junction sequence differs from germline, possibly due to a read error. This chain joins TRBV6-6 and TRBJ1-1; D perhaps matches TRBD1 (5 bases). This CDR3 contains 16 residues. Germline V gives CDR1 MNHNY, CDR2 SVGAGI (reference sequence). In DNA form, the CDR3 reads TGTGCCAGCAGTTACTCCCCCCACCGAACGGACACTGAAACTATCTTT. This encodes CASSYSPHRTDTETIF.

For this clonotype: The CDR3 carries no conserved terminal phenylalanine or tryptophan, so it likely arises from a read error. This rearrangement joins TRBV6-6 to TRBJ2-3, with D maybe TRBD2 (7 bases). CDR3 length: 18 amino acids. The germline V gene encodes CDR1 MNHNY and CDR2 SVGAGI (reference sequence). The ends were cut back, 2 bases at V and 2 bases at J, with 20 bases in the middle. The CDR3 DNA reads as TGTGCCAGCAGTTACAGGGGGGGAACCGCAGATAACACAGATACGCAGTATTAT. Its protein is CASSYRGGTADNTDTQYY.

This clonotype showed up just once. This chain uses TRBV4-2 with TRBJ1-5, with D unclear. Trimming stripped 8 bases from V and 3 bases from J, with 14 bases between. This CDR3 comprises 14 residues. CDR1 is LGHNA and CDR2 is YNFKEQ in the germline V gene. The CDR3 region has the DNA TGTGCCAGCCAAGACGGGCAGTTCAATCAGCCCCAGCATTTT. Translating it yields CASQDGQFNQPQHF.

A word on this clonotype: The junction departs from the called germline gene at one end, perhaps through a read error. The chain employs TRBV11-2 and TRBJ2-1, with TRBD2 identical over 8 bases. The germline CDR1 and CDR2 sequences are SGHAT and FQNNGV. This CDR3 region has 18 residues. The CDR3 coding sequence is TGTGCCTGCAGCTCGTGCATCGTAACTAGCGGTGGACTAAGGGAGCAGTTCTTC. Amino acids: CACSSCIVTSGGLREQFF.

Comment on this clonotype: The junction differs from germline at one of its ends, possibly a read error. The chain joins TRBV12-3 or TRBV12-4 to TRBJ2-4, with a possible D match to TRBD2 (6 bases). This CDR3 contains 17 residues. The CDR3 protein is CASSFKSGVGAKNIQCF. In DNA, the CDR3 is TGTGCCAGTAGTTTTAAGTCGGGGGTCGGGGCCAAAAACATTCAGTGCTTC.

Comment on this clonotype: Germline is not matched at one junction end, which may reflect a read error. V usage is TRBV11-2 and J usage is TRBJ1-1, with D unclear. The germline gives CDR1 SGHAT, CDR2 FQNNGV. This CDR3 is 16 amino acids long. CDR3 in DNA: TGTACCAGGAGCGTAGAGTCAGGCCTGGCGGACACTGAAGCTTTCTTT. It is translated as CTRSVESGLADTEAFF.

A remark on this clonotype: The junction departs from germline at one end; a sequencing error may be responsible. This chain links TRBV7-8 with TRBJ2-7; 13 bases match TRBD2. Germline CDR1 reads SGHVS; CDR2 reads FQNEAQ. This CDR3 has 18 residues. In nucleotides, the CDR3 is TGTGTCAGCAGCTCCAAACGTGCGACTAGCGGGGGGCCCCGCGAGCAGTACTTC. Amino acids: CVSSSKRATSGGPREQYF.

On this clonotype: It is likely a read error, because the conserved phenylalanine at the end of the CDR3 is missing. The DNA is left out, because the CDR3 cannot be placed on it with certainty; the CDR3 is given as TCRdb lists it. The genes are TRBV14 and TRBJ2-2. The CDR3 is made up of 15 amino acids, end residues included. The germline CDR1 and CDR2 sequences are SGHDN and FVKESK. CDR3 region: CASSQGYQITGELFY.

This clonotype was counted a single time. The chain carries TRBV14 and TRBJ2-3; D might be TRBD1 (6 bases). V shed 1 base and J shed 4 bases, with 9 bases lying between them. Germline V gives CDR1 SGHDN, CDR2 FVKESK. This CDR3 has 14 amino acids. This CDR3 reads CASSQVDSPDTQYF. CDR3 nucleotides: TGTGCCAGCAGCCAAGTGGACAGCCCAGATACGCAGTATTTT. The whole variable domain, remainder taken from reference TRBV14 and TRBJ2-3, is EAGVTQFPSHSVIEKGQTVTLRCDPISGHDNLYWYRRVMGKEIKFLLHFVKESKQDESGMPNNRFLAERTGGTYSTLKVQPAELEDSGVYFCASSQVDSPDTQYFGPGTRLTVL.

This clonotype has only one observation. The rearrangement links TRBV7-2 to TRBJ1-2; D gene unclear. V was cut by 1 base and J by 1 base, with 4 bases left in between. The germline CDR1 and CDR2 sequences are SGHTA and FQGNSA. CDR3 length: 13 residues. The CDR3 loop is CASSLELNYGYTF. The CDR3 DNA reads as TGTGCCAGCAGCTTAGAGCTTAACTATGGCTACACCTTC.

The chain is built from TRBV29-1 and TRBJ2-2; the D gene is possibly TRBD2 (6 bases). The CDR3 runs 15 residues. Germline V CDR1 and CDR2: SQVTM, ANQGSEA. Trimming stripped 6 bases from V and 16 bases from J, with 30 bases between. The CDR3: CSVAPGYINTGEAFF. The CDR3 coding sequence is TGCAGCGTGGCCCCAGGGTACATCAACACCGGGGAGGCGTTTTTT.

For this clonotype: At one boundary the junction diverges from the germline segment, which might be a read error. The chain has TRBV20-1 and TRBJ2-1; 8 nucleotides align to TRBD1. CDR1 is DFQATT, CDR2 SNEGSKA, per germline (reference sequence). The CDR3 is 12 amino acids. The CDR3 loop is CSAPGTGKEHYF. The CDR3 coding sequence is TGCAGTGCGCCAGGGACAGGCAAAGAGCACTACTTC.

Concerning this clonotype: Given the absence of the conserved phenylalanine or tryptophan at the CDR3 end, a read error is likely. The genes are TRBV5-5 and TRBJ2-4; TRBD2 matches at 8 bases. The CDR3 is made up of 17 amino acids. Germline V gene lookup returns CDR1 SGHKS and CDR2 YYEKEE (reference sequence). The CDR3 loop reads CASSLSSGGLAENIQYS. CDR3 nucleotide sequence: TGTGCCAGCAGCTTGTCCAGCGGAGGACTAGCCGAAAACATTCAGTACTCC.

This clonotype has just a few counts. This rearrangement joins TRBV4-1 to TRBJ2-1; maybe TRBD1 (7 bases). Germline V gene data show CDR1 as MGHRA and CDR2 as YSYEKL. The CDR3 has 14 residues. V was shortened by 3 bases and J by 6 bases, with 12 bases between the two germline ends. CDR3 bases: TGCGCCAGCAGCCACGGAGGGGGCGGCAATGAGCAGTTCTTC. This encodes CASSHGGGGNEQFF.

A word on this clonotype: One junction end does not reproduce the germline sequence, and a read error may be involved. This rearrangement joins TRBV6-5 to TRBJ2-7; D gene uncertain. This CDR3 region has 15 residues. Germline V lookup: CDR1 MNHEY, CDR2 SVGAGI. Here the CDR3 reads CASSYAPTSPYEQYF. The CDR3 DNA is TGTGCCAGCAGTTACGCCCCCACAAGTCCCTACGAGCAATACTTC.

This sequence joins TRBV11-2 and TRBJ2-7, with D maybe TRBD2 (5 bases). V lost 6 bases and J lost 4, with 37 bases in between. The germline CDR1 and CDR2 sequences are SGHAT and FQNNGV. The CDR3 has 21 residues. CDR3 nucleotides: TGTGCCAGCAGTTCCCCAGGCTCGGGGTTGGCCTTTCGGCTTGGGTTATACGAGCAGTACTTC. Translated, it gives CASSSPGSGLAFRLGLYEQYF.

On this clonotype itself: Since no conserved phenylalanine or tryptophan closes the CDR3, a read error is the likely cause. The V gene is TRBV5-4, the J gene TRBJ2-3; unclear D gene. In germline, CDR1 is SGHNT, CDR2 YYREEE (reference sequence). The CDR3 has 14 residues. Trimming shortened V by 9 bases and J by 2 bases, and 16 bases separated the two germline ends. The CDR3 loop is CATKTVPLTDTQYP. CDR3 bases: TGTGCCACCAAGACCGTCCCCCTCACAGATACGCAGTATCCT.

The genes are TRBV20-1 and TRBJ1-1; no firm D call. CDR3 length equals 14 residues. Trimming removed 0 bases from V and 7 bases from J, with 15 bases in between. Germline V gene sequence: CDR1 DFQATT, CDR2 SNEGSKA (reference sequence). In DNA form, the CDR3 reads TGCAGTGCTAGAGATCGGGTGATCTACATTGAAGCTTTCTTT. Translation gives CSARDRVIYIEAFF.

On this clonotype itself: This is likely a read error, given that the CDR3 carries no conserved phenylalanine or tryptophan at its end. This chain uses TRBV10-3 with TRBJ2-5, with D possibly TRBD2 on 5 matching bases. Germline CDR1 is ENHRY and CDR2 is SYGVKD. CDR3 length: 12 residues. CDR3 amino acids: CAPAEDQETQYY. The DNA of the CDR3 is TGTGCGCCCGCGGAGGACCAAGAGACCCAGTACTAC.

On this clonotype: Without the conserved terminal phenylalanine or tryptophan, this CDR3 likely stems from a read error. The CDR3 sequence: CSAQDRVGGSNQPQHL. Here the CDR3 DNA reads TGCAGTGCTCAGGACAGGGTTGGGGGTAGCAATCAGCCCCAGCATCTT. V usage is TRBV20-1 and J usage is TRBJ1-5, with 8 bases aligning to TRBD1. The trim removed 5 bases at V and 0 bases at J, leaving 9 bases unmatched. This CDR3 contains 16 residues. CDR1 is DFQATT, CDR2 SNEGSKA, per germline (reference sequence).

This clonotype was observed many times. The chain combines TRBV6-5 with TRBJ2-5, with 9 nucleotides matching TRBD1. V shed 6 bases and J 6 bases; nucleotides not matched to a gene: 8. The CDR3 covers 14 residues. Germline loops: CDR1 MNHEY, CDR2 SVGAGI. CDR3 in DNA: TGTGCCAGCAGCAAACCGGGACAGGGCCAGACCCAGTACTTC. Amino acids: CASSKPGQGQTQYF.

Details on this clonotype: One junction end does not reproduce the germline sequence, and a read error may be involved. V gene TRBV11-3 combines with J gene TRBJ1-1, with D unclear. The CDR3 is 14 amino acids. Germline V lookup: CDR1 SGHNT, CDR2 YENEEA. CDR3: CANCHISLTTEAFF. DNA of the CDR3: TGTGCCAACTGCCACATATCCCTGACTACTGAGGCTTTCTTT.

In this sample, this clonotype turned up many times. This chain links TRBV5-4 with TRBJ2-3; 7 bases are a match to TRBD1. Germline V gene data show CDR1 as SGHNT and CDR2 as YYREEE (reference sequence). The V and J ends lost 4 bases and 7 bases, in that order; junction bases with no gene match: 9. This CDR3 has 14 residues. CDR3 sequence reads: CASSVPGGQHTQYF. CDR3 DNA: TGTGCCAGCAGCGTCCCAGGGGGTCAGCATACGCAGTATTTT.